A single sample gave rise to the 9 T cell receptor beta chains below, sequenced in a study of blood T cell repertoires in COVID-19. Only in-frame clones appear in the TCRdb table, and some are missing; sequencing was by immunoSEQ multiplex PCR. Of about 160,000 clones listed, around four fifths were seen once; the top ten hold 2.8%. Sequenced input: peripheral blood. The source is a man aged 65 to 85 with acute or convalescent COVID-19.

This chain connects TRBV15 to TRBJ1-3; no reliable D call. The CDR3 sequence is 16 residues long. The germline V and J ends were trimmed by 0 bases and 0 bases, with 9 bases remaining between them. Looked up from germline, CDR1 is LNHNV and CDR2 is YYDKDF (reference sequence). CDR3 sequence reads: CATSRELAGSGNTIYF. As DNA, the CDR3 is TGTGCCACCAGCAGAGAACTAGCTGGCTCTGGAAACACCATATATTTT.

This clone was recorded only once. The chain has TRBV10-2 and TRBJ2-1; 9 positions agree with TRBD2. The CDR3 loop spans 14 amino acids. The junction had 2 bases not matched to a gene; V was cut back by 4 bases and J by 4 bases. Germline V gives CDR1 WSHSY, CDR2 SAAADI. This chain's CDR3 is CASSGGLAYNEQFF. CDR3 coding DNA: TGCGCCAGCAGTGGCGGACTAGCGTACAATGAGCAGTTCTTC.

The rearrangement uses TRBV19 and TRBJ2-3; 7 bases map to TRBD1. The germline CDR1 and CDR2 sequences are LNHDA and SQIVND (reference sequence). CDR3 length: 15 amino acids. The junction had 12 bases not matched to a gene; V was cut back by 8 bases and J by 4 bases. The CDR3 sequence: CASATGDSVADTQYF. DNA for the CDR3: TGTGCCAGTGCAACAGGGGATTCTGTTGCAGATACGCAGTATTTT.

The rearrangement joins TRBV6-1 to TRBJ1-4; D gene uncertain. V dropped 3 bases and J dropped 3 bases, with 8 bases sitting between them. Germline-derived CDR1 and CDR2 are MNHNS and SASEGT. The CDR3 contains 14 residues. The CDR3 nucleotides read TGTGCCAGCAGTGAGGTTAGAGCTAATGAAAAACTGTTTTTT. It translates to CASSEVRANEKLFF.

This clone appeared once. The chain has TRBV24-1 and TRBJ2-1; D may be TRBD1 (5 bases). Looked up from germline, CDR1 is KGHDR and CDR2 is SFDVKD. CDR3 size: 12 residues. V was pared by 3 bases and J by 6 bases, with 5 bases between. The CDR3, as DNA: TGTGCCACCAGTGATCAGGGCAATGAGCAGTTCTTC. Translated: CATSDQGNEQFF.

This chain joins TRBV6-5 and TRBJ2-4; unclear D gene. This CDR3 is 14 amino acids long. CDR1 MNHEY and CDR2 SVGAGI come from the germline V gene. Deletions cut 5 bases from V and 7 bases from J, with 15 bases between. The CDR3 sequence is CASSPNPSPNIQYF. The CDR3 DNA reads TGTGCCAGCAGTCCCAACCCGAGCCCCAACATTCAGTACTTC.

This clone was observed a single time. CDR3 loop: CATRGALPEAFF. The CDR3 DNA sequence: TGTGCCACCCGCGGAGCCCTCCCGGAAGCTTTCTTT. The chain combines TRBV15 with TRBJ1-1; D is ambiguous. V lost 8 bases and J lost 8, with 15 bases in between. Per germline, CDR1 LNHNV and CDR2 YYDKDF (reference sequence). This CDR3 has 12 amino acids.

This clone was observed a few times. This chain links TRBV28 with TRBJ2-7; 10 positions match TRBD2. CDR3 length: 13 amino acids. CDR1 is MDHEN and CDR2 is SYDVKM in the germline V gene. After removal of 6 bases from V and 4 bases from J, the junction contained 3 bases not matched to a gene. CDR3 region: CASRTSGTYEQYF. The CDR3 DNA reads as TGTGCCAGCAGAACTAGCGGGACATACGAGCAGTACTTC.

CDR3 DNA: TGTGCCAGCAGTTCCTTCCACGAGCAGTACTTC. Translating it yields CASSSFHEQYF. This chain connects TRBV12-3 or TRBV12-4 to TRBJ2-7; D gene uncertain. Trimming pared 4 bases from V and 5 bases from J, leaving 6 bases between. CDR3 size: 11 residues.